This T cell receptor beta chain was identified in a study of technical replicates of blood from several donors. This CDR3 has 15 residues. Trimming took 7 bases from V and 6 from J; bases not matched to a gene: 9. Germline CDR1 reads MDHEN; CDR2 reads SYDVKM. TCRdb keeps only in-frame clones here, not all; method: immunoSEQ multiplex PCR. The sample records tens of thousands of clones, 90% to 95% being singletons. J is TRBJ1-5 and V is TRBV28; 10 nucleotides line up with TRBD1. Sequencing used T cells isolated from PBMCs. The clonotype comes from a human donor in good health. CDR3 loop: CASIRDRGNFQPQHF. CDR3 bases: TGTGCCAGCATCAGGGACAGGGGTAATTTTCAGCCCCAGCATTTT.